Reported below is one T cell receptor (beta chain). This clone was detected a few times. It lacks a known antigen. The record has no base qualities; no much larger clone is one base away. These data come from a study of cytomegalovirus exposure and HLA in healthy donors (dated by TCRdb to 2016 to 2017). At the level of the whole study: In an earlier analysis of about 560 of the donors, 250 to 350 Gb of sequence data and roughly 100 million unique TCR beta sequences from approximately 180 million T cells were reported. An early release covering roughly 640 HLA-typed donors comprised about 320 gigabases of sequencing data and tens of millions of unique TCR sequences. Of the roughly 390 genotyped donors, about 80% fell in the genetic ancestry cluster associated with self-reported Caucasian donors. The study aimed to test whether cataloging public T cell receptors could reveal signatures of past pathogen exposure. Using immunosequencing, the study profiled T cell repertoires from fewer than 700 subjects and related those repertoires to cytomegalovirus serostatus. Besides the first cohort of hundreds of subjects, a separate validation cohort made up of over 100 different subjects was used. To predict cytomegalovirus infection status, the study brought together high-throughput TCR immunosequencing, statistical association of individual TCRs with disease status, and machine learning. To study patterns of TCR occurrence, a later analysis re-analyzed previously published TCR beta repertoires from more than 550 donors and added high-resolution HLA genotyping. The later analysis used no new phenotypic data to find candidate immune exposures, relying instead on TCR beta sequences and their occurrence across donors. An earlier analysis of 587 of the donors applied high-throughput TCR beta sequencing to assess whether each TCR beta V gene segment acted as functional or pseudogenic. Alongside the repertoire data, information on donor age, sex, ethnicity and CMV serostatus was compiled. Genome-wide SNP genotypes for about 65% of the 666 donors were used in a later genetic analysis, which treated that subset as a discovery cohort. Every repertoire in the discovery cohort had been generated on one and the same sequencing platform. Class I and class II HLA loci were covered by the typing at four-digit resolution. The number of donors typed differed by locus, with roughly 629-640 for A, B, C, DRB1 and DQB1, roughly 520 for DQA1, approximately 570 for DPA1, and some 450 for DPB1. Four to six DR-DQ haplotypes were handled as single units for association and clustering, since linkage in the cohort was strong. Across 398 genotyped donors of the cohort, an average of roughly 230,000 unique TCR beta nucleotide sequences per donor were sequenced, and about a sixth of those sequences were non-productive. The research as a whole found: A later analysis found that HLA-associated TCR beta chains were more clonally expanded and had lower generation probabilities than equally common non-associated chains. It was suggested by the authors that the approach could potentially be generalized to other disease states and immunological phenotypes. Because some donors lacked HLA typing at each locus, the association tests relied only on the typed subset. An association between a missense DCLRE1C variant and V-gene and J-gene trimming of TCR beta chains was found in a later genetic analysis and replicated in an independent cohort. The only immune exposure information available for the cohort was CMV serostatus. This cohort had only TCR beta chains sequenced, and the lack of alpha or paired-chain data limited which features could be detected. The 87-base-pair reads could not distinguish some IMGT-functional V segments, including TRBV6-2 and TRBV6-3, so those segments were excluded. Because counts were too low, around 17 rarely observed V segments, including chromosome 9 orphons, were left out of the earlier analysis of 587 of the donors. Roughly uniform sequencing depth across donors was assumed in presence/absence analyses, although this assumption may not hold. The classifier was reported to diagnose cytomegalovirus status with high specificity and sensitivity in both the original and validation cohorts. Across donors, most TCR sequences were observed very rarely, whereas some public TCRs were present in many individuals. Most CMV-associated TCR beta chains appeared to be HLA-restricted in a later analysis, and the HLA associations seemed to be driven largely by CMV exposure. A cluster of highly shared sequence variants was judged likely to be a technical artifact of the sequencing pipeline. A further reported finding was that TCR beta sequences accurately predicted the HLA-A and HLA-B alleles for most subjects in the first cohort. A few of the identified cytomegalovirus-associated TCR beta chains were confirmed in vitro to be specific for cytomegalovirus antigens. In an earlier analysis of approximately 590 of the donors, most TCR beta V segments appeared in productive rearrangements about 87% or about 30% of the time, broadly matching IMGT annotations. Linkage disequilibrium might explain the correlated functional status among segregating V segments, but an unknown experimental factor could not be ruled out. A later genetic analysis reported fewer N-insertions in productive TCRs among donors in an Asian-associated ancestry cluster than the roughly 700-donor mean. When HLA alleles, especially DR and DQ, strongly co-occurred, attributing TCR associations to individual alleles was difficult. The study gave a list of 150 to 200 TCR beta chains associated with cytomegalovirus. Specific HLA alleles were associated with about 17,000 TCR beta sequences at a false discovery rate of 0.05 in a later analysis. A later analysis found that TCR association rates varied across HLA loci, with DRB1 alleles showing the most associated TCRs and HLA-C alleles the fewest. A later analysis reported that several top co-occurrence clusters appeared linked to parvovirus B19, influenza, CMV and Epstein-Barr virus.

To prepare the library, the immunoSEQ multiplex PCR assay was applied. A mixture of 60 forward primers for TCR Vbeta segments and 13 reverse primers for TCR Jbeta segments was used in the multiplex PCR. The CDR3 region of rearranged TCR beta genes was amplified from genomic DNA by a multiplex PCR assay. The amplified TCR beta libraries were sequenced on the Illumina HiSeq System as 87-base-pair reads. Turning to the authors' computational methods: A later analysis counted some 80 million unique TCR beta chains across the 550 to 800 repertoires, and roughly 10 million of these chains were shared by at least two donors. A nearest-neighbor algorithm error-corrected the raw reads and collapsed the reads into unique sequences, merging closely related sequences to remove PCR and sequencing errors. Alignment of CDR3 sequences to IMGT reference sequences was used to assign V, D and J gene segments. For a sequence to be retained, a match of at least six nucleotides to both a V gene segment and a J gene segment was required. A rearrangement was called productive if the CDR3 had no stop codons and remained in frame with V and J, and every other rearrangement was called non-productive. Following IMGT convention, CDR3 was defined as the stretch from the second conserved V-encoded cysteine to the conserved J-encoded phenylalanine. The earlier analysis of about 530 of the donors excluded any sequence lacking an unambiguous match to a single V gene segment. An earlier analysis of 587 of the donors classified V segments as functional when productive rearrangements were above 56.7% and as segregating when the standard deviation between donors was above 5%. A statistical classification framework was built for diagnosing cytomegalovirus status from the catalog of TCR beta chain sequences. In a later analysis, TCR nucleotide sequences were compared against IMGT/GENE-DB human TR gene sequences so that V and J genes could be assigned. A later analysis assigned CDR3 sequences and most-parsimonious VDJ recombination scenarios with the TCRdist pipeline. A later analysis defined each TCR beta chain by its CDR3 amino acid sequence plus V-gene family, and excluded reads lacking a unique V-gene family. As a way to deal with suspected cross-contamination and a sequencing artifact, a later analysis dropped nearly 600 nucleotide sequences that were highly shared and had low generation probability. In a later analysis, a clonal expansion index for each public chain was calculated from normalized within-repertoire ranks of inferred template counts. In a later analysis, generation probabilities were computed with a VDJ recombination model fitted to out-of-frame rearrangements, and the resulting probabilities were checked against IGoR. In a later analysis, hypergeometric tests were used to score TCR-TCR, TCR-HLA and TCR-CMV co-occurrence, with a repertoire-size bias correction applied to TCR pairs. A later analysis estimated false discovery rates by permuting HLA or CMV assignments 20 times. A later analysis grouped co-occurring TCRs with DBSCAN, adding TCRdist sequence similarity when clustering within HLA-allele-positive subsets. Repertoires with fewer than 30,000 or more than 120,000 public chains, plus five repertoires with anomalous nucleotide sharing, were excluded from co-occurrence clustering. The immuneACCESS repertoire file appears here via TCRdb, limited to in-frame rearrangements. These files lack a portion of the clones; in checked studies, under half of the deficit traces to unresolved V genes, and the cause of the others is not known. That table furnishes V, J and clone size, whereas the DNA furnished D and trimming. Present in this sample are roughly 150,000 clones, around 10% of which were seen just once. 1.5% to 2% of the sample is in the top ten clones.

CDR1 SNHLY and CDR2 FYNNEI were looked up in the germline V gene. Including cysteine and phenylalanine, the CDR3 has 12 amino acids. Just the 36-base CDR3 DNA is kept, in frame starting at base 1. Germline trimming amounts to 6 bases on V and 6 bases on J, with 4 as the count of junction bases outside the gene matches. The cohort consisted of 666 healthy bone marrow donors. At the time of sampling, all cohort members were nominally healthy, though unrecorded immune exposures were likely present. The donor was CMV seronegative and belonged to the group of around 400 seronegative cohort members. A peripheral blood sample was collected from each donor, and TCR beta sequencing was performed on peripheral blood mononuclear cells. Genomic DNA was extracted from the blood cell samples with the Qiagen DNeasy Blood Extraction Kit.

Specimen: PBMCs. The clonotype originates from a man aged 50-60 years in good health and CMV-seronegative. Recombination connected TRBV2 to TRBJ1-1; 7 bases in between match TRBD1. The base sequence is TGTGCCAGCAGGACAGGGAAAGCTGAAGCTTTCTTT. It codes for CASRTGKAEAFF. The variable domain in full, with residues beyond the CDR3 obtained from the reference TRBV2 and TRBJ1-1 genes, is EPEVTQTPSHQVTQMGQEVILRCVPISNHLYFYWYRQILGQKVEFLVSFYNNEISEKSEIFDDQFSVERPDGSNFTLKIRSTKLEDSAMYFCASRTGKAEAFFGQGTRLTVV.